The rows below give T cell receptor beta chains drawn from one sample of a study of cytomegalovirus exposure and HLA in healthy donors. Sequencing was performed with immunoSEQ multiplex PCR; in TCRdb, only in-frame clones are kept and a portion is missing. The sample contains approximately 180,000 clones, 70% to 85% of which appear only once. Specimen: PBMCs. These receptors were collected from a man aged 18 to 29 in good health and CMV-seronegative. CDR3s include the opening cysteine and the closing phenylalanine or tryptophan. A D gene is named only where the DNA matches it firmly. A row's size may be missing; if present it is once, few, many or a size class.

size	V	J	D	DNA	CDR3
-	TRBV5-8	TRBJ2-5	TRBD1	TGTGCCAGCAGCAAGGGACAGCCCCAAGAGACCCAGTACTTC	CASSKGQPQETQYF
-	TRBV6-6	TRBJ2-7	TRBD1	TGTGCCAGCAGTCGGCAGGGACAGGGCTACGAGCAGTACTTC	CASSRQGQGYEQYF
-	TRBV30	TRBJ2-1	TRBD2	TGTGCCTGGAAATTTAGCGGGAGTATGGATGAGCAGTTCTTC	CAWKFSGSMDEQFF
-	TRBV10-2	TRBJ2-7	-	TGCGCCAGCAAGGGCGGAGGTGCCTACGAGCAGTACTTC	CASKGGGAYEQYF
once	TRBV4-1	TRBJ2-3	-	TGCGCCAGCAAACCGAAGCCTCCGGGAGCGCCCGCAGATACGCAGTATTTT	CASKPKPPGAPADTQYF
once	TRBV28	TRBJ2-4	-	TGTGCCAGCAGCAACGACATGGGGCAAAACATTCAGTACTTC	CASSNDMGQNIQYF
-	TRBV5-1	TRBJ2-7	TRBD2	TGCGCCAGCAGCGAGACGGGGGGGTTTTACGAGCAGTACTTC	CASSETGGFYEQYF
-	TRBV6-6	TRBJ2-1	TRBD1	TGTGCCAGCAGTAGCCGCGACAGGGGGTACAATGAGCAGTTCTTC	CASSSRDRGYNEQFF
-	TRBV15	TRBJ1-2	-	TGTGCCACCAGCCCAACCTTGGGACACCCTGGCTACACCTTC	CATSPTLGHPGYTF
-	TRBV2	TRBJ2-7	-	TGTGCCAGCAGCAGGGGATGGGACGAGCAGTACTTC	CASSRGWDEQYF
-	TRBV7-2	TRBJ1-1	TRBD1	TGTGCCAGCAGCCCGGACAGGGGGCCAACTGAAGCTTTCTTT	CASSPDRGPTEAFF
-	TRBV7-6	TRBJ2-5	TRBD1	TGTGCCAGCAGCTGGCACCCCGAGGACAGGACGAAAGAGACCCAGTACTTC	CASSWHPEDRTKETQYF
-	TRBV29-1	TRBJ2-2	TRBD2	TGCAGCGTTGACGTAGCGGGGTACACCGGGGAGCTGTTTTTT	CSVDVAGYTGELFF
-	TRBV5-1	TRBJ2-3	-	TGCGCCAGCAGGGACGGGGGGCTAACTAGCACAGATACGCAGTATTTT	CASRDGGLTSTDTQYF
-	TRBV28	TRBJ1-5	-	TGTGCCAGCAGTGTCACAGTTCTTCGTCAGCCCCAGCATTTT	CASSVTVLRQPQHF
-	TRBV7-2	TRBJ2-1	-	TGTGCCAGCAGCTTAGTAGGGACACAACCAAACAATGAGCAGTTCTTC	CASSLVGTQPNNEQFF
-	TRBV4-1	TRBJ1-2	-	TGCGCCAGCAGCCAACTAATATCAATTCCCAACTATGGCTACACCTTC	CASSQLISIPNYGYTF
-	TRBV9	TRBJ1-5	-	TGTGCCAGCAGCGCTCAGGGAAGTGGGCAGCCCCAGCATTTT	CASSAQGSGQPQHF
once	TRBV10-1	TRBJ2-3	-	TGCGCCAGCAGTGAGGACTTCACAGATACGCAGTATTTT	CASSEDFTDTQYF
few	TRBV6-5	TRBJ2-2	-	TGTGCCAGCAGTTTAACAGAAATGAGCGGGACCGGGGAGCTGTTTTTT	CASSLTEMSGTGELFF
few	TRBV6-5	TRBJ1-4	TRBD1	TGTGCCACATCGACAGGGGCGGTTGAAAAACTGTTTTTT	CATSTGAVEKLFF
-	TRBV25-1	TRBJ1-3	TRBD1	TGTGCCAGCAGTGACAGGGGGCCAGGAAACACCATATATTTT	CASSDRGPGNTIYF
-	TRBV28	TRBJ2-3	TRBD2	TGTGCCACCAACGATTCCGGGACTAGCGGGTCCCGGGGCACAGATACGCAGTATTTT	CATNDSGTSGSRGTDTQYF
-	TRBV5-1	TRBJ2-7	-	TGCGCCAGCAGCTTAGGCAGGGGTATATCCTACGAGCAGTACTTC	CASSLGRGISYEQYF
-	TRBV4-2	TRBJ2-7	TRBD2	TGTGCCAGCAGCCAAGAGGGCACTAGCGGGTCCTACGAGCAGTACTTC	CASSQEGTSGSYEQYF
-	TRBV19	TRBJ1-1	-	TGTGCCAGTAGTCCAACAGGGACCACTGAAGCTTTCTTT	CASSPTGTTEAFF
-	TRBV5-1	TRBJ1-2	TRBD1	TGCGCCAGCAGCCCGGGACAGCCCCTCTATGGCTACACCTTC	CASSPGQPLYGYTF
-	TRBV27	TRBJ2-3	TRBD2	TGTGCCAGCAGTTCCCTTAGAAAGCGGGATTACACAGATACGCAGTATTTT	CASSSLRKRDYTDTQYF
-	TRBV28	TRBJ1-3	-	TGTGCCAGCAGTTCTTCAGGGGAGCACTCTGGAAACACCATATATTTT	CASSSSGEHSGNTIYF
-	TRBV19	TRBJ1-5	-	TGTGCCAGTAGTATCGGGTTCAGTAATCAGCCCCAGCATTTT	CASSIGFSNQPQHF
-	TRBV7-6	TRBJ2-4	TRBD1	TGTGCCAGCAGCCAAGGACAGGGCGTAAACATTCAGTACTTC	CASSQGQGVNIQYF
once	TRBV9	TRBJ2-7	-	TGTGCCAGCAGCGTAGACGCCCACTCCTACGAGCAGTACTTC	CASSVDAHSYEQYF
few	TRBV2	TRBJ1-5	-	TGTGCCAGCAGGCTGAGGACCAGGGAGGGTCAGCCCCAGCATTTT	CASRLRTREGQPQHF